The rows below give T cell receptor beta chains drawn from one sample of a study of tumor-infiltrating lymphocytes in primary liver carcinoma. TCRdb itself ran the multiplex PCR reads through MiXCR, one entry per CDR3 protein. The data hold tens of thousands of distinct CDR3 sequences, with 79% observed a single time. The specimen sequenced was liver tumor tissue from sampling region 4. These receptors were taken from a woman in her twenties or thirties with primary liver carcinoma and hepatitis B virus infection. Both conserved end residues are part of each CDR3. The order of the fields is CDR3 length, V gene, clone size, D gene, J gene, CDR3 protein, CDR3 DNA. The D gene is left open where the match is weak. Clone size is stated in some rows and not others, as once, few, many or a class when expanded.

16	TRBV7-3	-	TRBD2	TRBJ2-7	CASGSPLAGRGDEQYF	TGTGCCAGCGGCTCGCCACTAGCGGGACGAGGCGACGAACAGTACTTC
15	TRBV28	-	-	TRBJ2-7	CASSLHPQEFYEQYF	TGTGCCAGCAGTTTGCACCCCCAGGAGTTTTACGAACAGTACTTC
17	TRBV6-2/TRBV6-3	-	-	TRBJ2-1	CVNRQPGLLYQYNEQFF	TGTGTCAACAGACAACCCGGACTGCTTTACCAATACAATGAGCAGTTCTTC
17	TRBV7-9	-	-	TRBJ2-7	CASSSPAEGRASYEQYF	TGTGCCAGCAGCTCACCGGCTGAGGGGCGAGCTTCATACGAGCAGTATTTC
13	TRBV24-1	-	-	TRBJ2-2	CATRYSGFGELFF	TGTGCCACCAGATATAGCGGATTCGGGGAGCTGTTTTTT
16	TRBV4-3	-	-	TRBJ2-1	CASIQDAGSSYNEQSF	TGCGCCAGCATCCAAGATGCAGGAAGCTCCTACAATGAGCAGTCCTTC
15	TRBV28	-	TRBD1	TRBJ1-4	CASMPFRDRGGKLFF	TGCGCCAGCATGCCTTTCCGGGACAGGGGTGGAAAACTGTTTTTT
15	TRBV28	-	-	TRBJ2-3	CASSHPSGRRNAQYF	TGTGCCAGCAGTCACCCCTCGGGACGGCGAAATGCGCAGTATTTT
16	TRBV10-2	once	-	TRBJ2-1	CATQTIRLERVNEQFF	TGCGCCACTCAAACAATTCGACTAGAACGAGTGAATGAGCAGTTCTTC
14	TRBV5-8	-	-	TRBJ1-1	CATGGGSRHTGAFF	TGCGCCACCGGAGGAGGGAGTCGCCACACTGGAGCTTTCTTT
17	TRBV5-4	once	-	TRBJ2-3	CASIVDVHPPPTDTQYF	TGTGCCAGCATCGTAGACGTACACCCTCCACCCACGGATACGCAGTATTTT
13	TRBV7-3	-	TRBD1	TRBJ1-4	CAASLGQGQKLFF	TGTGCCGCCAGCTTAGGACAGGGTCAAAAACTGTTTTTT
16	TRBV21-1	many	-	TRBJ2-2	CASSKKDRARTGELFF	TGTGCCAGCAGCAAGAAGGACAGGGCCCGCACCGGGGAGCTGTTTTTT
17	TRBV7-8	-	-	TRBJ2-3	CASSLWQLPGVRDMQYF	TGTGCCAGCAGCTTATGGCAACTACCGGGAGTAAGGGATATGCAGTATTTT
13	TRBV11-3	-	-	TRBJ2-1	CAGASGGGSEQFF	TGTGCCGGCGCTAGTGGGGGTGGGAGTGAGCAGTTTTTC
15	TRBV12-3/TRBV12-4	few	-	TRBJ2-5	CAGSTYPGNEETQCF	TGTGCCGGCAGCACCTACCCCGGGAACGAAGAGACCCAGTGCTTC
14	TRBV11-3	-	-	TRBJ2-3	CTSSLDGPIDTQYF	TGTACCAGCAGCTTAGATGGGCCCATAGATACGCAATATTTT
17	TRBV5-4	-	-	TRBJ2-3	CASSVYGHPLPTDTQYF	TGTGCCAGCAGCGTATACGGACACCCTTTACCCACAGATACGCAGTATTTT
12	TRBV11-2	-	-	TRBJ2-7	CTNRIGYHDQYF	TGTACCAACCGCATAGGGTACCACGACCAGTACTTC
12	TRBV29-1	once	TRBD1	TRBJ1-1	CSVERGGIEAFF	TGCAGCGTCGAGAGAGGGGGCATTGAAGCTTTCTTT
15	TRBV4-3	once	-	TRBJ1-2	CAGSQDWGRANGYTF	TGCGCCGGCAGCCAAGATTGGGGCAGGGCAAATGGCTACACCTTC
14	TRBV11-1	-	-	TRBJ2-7	CSSGLVTGTYEQYF	TGTTCCAGCGGCTTAGTTACTGGGACCTACGAACAGTACTTC
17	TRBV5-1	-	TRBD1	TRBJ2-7	CTSSLGEARDRPYEQYF	TGCACCAGCAGCTTGGGAGAAGCACGGGACAGACCCTACGAGCAGTACTTC
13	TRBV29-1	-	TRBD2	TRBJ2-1	CTVDGTRGNEQFF	TGCACCGTTGACGGGACTAGAGGCAATGAGCAATTCTTC
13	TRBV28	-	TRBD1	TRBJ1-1	CASTRDRVNVVFF	TGTGCCAGCACTAGGGACAGGGTTAATGTAGTTTTCTTT
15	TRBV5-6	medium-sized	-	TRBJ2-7	CASSLVGYRVYEQYF	TGTGCCAGCAGCTTGGTTGGTTACAGGGTCTACGAGCAGTACTTC
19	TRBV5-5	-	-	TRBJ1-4	CASSLRLGGRVATNEKLFF	TGTGCCAGCAGCTTGAGGTTAGGCGGACGGGTTGCAACTAATGAAAAACTGTTTTTT
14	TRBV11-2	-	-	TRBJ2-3	CATSPQTRTETQYF	TGTGCCACCAGCCCACAAACTCGCACAGAAACGCAGTATTTT
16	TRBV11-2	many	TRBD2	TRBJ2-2	CASSPRASGISGELFF	TGTGCCAGCAGCCCACGGGCGAGCGGGATATCCGGGGAGCTGTTTTTT
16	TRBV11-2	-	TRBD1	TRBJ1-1	CASSATTGYIHTEAFF	TGTGCCAGCAGCGCCACGACAGGGTACATTCACACTGAAGCTTTCTTT
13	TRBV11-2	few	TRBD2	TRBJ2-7	CTSSLSELASQYF	TGTACCAGTAGCTTAAGTGAACTAGCGTCGCAGTACTTC
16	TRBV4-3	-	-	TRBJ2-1	CAGSQDAVSTYNEQFF	TGCGCCGGCAGCCAAGATGCGGTAAGCACCTACAATGAGCAGTTCTTC
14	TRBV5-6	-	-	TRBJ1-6	CARGLVVLGSPLHF	TGTGCCAGGGGCTTGGTAGTACTGGGATCACCCCTCCACTTT
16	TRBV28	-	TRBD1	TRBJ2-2	CASSPLDRGLTGELFF	TGTGCCAGCAGTCCGTTGGACAGGGGGCTGACTGGGGAGCTGTTTTTT
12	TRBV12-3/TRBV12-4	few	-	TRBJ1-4	CTSSLRGGKLFF	TGTACCAGCAGCCTGCGTGGGGGAAAACTGTTTTTT
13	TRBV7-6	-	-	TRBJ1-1	CASSLDAGTDAFF	TGTGCCAGCAGCTTGGATGCGGGCACTGACGCTTTCTTT